Listed here are 19 T cell receptor beta chains from one sample, sequenced in a study of CD8 T cells in Susac syndrome. Reverse transcription of about 0.45 to 1 ug RNA was performed with random hexamers. TCRdb independently ran MiXCR on the immunoSEQ multiplex PCR reads; one entry per CDR3 protein. The data hold a few hundred thousand distinct CDR3 sequences, with roughly 85% observed a single time. Sequenced material: CD8+ T cells from PBMCs. Every receptor here comes from a human donor with multiple sclerosis.

V and J are TRBV19 and TRBJ1-2; the D is unclear. The germline gives CDR1 LNHDA, CDR2 SQIVND (reference sequence). The CDR3 is 13 residues long. The V end lost 2 bases, the J end lost 4 bases, and 8 bases lay between the germline ends. The DNA of the CDR3 is TGTGCCAGTAGTATAACTGACACCTATGGCTACACCTTC. It specifies CASSITDTYGYTF.

The V and J genes are TRBV5-5 and TRBJ2-7; 7 bases align to TRBD2. V lost 0 bases and J lost 5; bases outside the gene matches: 5. The CDR3 length is 14 residues. In germline, CDR1 is SGHKS, CDR2 YYEKEE (reference sequence). CDR3 nucleotides: TGTGCCAGCAGCTTGGTTTTGGGGGGGAACGAGCAGTACTTC. Residues: CASSLVLGGNEQYF. Drawing the rest from reference TRBV5-5 and TRBJ2-7, the complete variable domain is DAGVTQSPTHLIKTRGQQVTLRCSPISGHKSVSWYQQVLGQGPQFIFQYYEKEERGRGNFPDRFSARQFPNYSSELNVNALLLGDSALYLCASSLVLGGNEQYFGPGTRLTVT.

The V and J genes are TRBV13 and TRBJ2-7; TRBD2 aligns across 7 bases. The trim removed 3 bases at V and 1 base at J, leaving 12 bases unmatched. The CDR3 has 17 amino acids. Germline values: CDR1 PRHDT, CDR2 FYEKMQ (reference sequence). Here the CDR3 reads CASSFGASGIFSYEQYF. The CDR3 DNA reads as TGTGCCAGCAGCTTTGGGGCTAGCGGAATTTTTTCCTACGAGCAGTACTTC.

V is TRBV7-9 and J is TRBJ2-1; the D gene could be TRBD1 or TRBD2 (5 bases each). From germline, CDR1 is SEHNR and CDR2 FQNEAQ (reference sequence). This CDR3 has 12 amino acids. V gave up 4 bases and J gave up 7 bases, with 8 bases separating them. CDR3 residues: CASSWGTNEQFF. DNA for the CDR3: TGTGCCAGCAGCTGGGGGACGAATGAGCAGTTCTTC. Supplemented by reference TRBV7-9 and TRBJ2-1, the full variable domain reads DTGVSQNPRHKITKRGQNVTFRCDPISEHNRLYWYRQTLGQGPEFLTYFQNEAQLEKSRLLSDRFSAERPKGSFSTLEIQRTEQGDSAMYLCASSWGTNEQFFGPGTRLTVL.

The chain has TRBV19 and TRBJ2-7, with 8 nucleotides matching TRBD1. The germline CDR1 and CDR2 sequences are LNHDA and SQIVND (reference sequence). Trimming removed 10 bases from V and 3 bases from J; junction bases left unmatched: 11. CDR3 length: 14 amino acids. The CDR3 region is CATSEGQVLYEQYF. For the CDR3, the DNA is TGTGCCACCTCGGAGGGACAGGTCCTCTACGAGCAGTACTTC.

The chain couples TRBV20-1 to TRBJ2-5; 7 positions match TRBD1. CDR1 and CDR2 (germline): DFQATT, SNEGSKA (reference sequence). With V trimmed by 0 bases and J by 4 bases, 2 bases remained unmatched. The CDR3 contains 13 residues. The CDR3 region has the DNA TGCAGTGCTAGAGAAGGGGGCGGAGAGACCCAGTACTTC. Protein product: CSAREGGGETQYF.

The chain combines TRBV11-2 with TRBJ2-3; 15 nucleotides line up with TRBD2. CDR1 and CDR2 (germline): SGHAT, FQNNGV. The CDR3 has 18 amino acids. Losses at the gene ends were 3 bases for V and 4 bases for J; bases not matched to a gene: 8. The CDR3 coding sequence is TGTGCCAGCAGCTTCAGAGGACTAGCGGGAGGGAGGTCAGATACGCAGTATTTT. Translating it yields CASSFRGLAGGRSDTQYF.

This rearrangement joins TRBV5-4 to TRBJ2-7; weak D call: TRBD1 (6 bases). This CDR3 spans 13 amino acids. V was shortened by 4 bases and J by 3 bases, with 11 bases between the two germline ends. The germline V gene encodes CDR1 SGHNT and CDR2 YYREEE (reference sequence). CDR3 residues: CASSTEQGYEQYF. The CDR3 DNA reads as TGTGCCAGCAGCACGGAACAGGGCTACGAGCAGTACTTC.

The chain combines TRBV5-6 with TRBJ1-2; D is ambiguous. V was pared by 0 bases and J by 4 bases, with 16 bases between. Per the germline V gene, CDR1 is SGHDT and CDR2 is YYEEEE. The CDR3 extends over 16 amino acids. The CDR3 sequence is CASSLGTLGPTYGYTF. DNA of the CDR3: TGTGCCAGCAGCTTGGGGACCTTAGGGCCAACCTATGGCTACACCTTC.

The chain joins TRBV10-3 to TRBJ2-7; 7 bases align to TRBD2. Germline V gives CDR1 ENHRY, CDR2 SYGVKD. Germline trimming cut 0 bases from V and 5 bases from J; bases unmatched to any gene: 4. The CDR3 totals 14 residues. The DNA of the CDR3 is TGTGCCATCAGTGAGTCGGGGGGGGTCCACGAGCAGTACTTC. Translating it yields CAISESGGVHEQYF.

This rearrangement joins TRBV9 to TRBJ2-5; 15 bases agree with TRBD2. CDR3 size: 17 residues. The V segment lost 4 bases and the J segment 7 bases; nucleotides outside the gene matches: 11. Germline V CDR1 and CDR2: SGDLS, YYNGEE. CDR3 sequence: CASSMGLAGGPTGTQYF. The DNA for the CDR3 is TGTGCCAGCAGCATGGGACTAGCGGGAGGACCCACAGGGACCCAGTACTTC.

The V and J genes are TRBV19 and TRBJ2-1, with 8 bases identical to TRBD2. CDR1 and CDR2 from the germline V gene are LNHDA and SQIVND (reference sequence). After removal of 3 bases from V and 7 bases from J, the junction contained 8 bases not matched to a gene. CDR3 length equals 15 residues. The CDR3 protein is CASSITGGPRNEQFF. The DNA of the CDR3 is TGTGCCAGTAGTATTACGGGAGGGCCTAGGAATGAGCAGTTCTTC.

The chain combines TRBV7-8 with TRBJ1-1, with D perhaps TRBD1 (5 bases). The CDR3 has 15 residues. Germline V lookup: CDR1 SGHVS, CDR2 FQNEAQ. The V and J ends lost 5 bases and 3 bases respectively, with 16 bases between them. The CDR3 sequence: CASSPRDPMDTEAFF. CDR3 DNA sequence: TGTGCCAGCAGCCCCCGGGACCCCATGGACACTGAAGCTTTCTTT.

This chain links TRBV9 with TRBJ1-4; D gene ambiguous. This CDR3 spans 15 amino acids. Trimming left V 0 bases short and J 4 bases short, with 10 bases between. CDR1 is SGDLS, CDR2 YYNGEE, per germline. The CDR3 region is CASSVAGQLNEKLFF. In DNA form, the CDR3 reads TGTGCCAGCAGCGTAGCTGGGCAGCTTAATGAAAAACTGTTTTTT.

The chain recombines TRBV10-3 with TRBJ1-2; D may be TRBD1 (6 bases). Germline loops: CDR1 ENHRY, CDR2 SYGVKD. There are 15 residues in the CDR3. V was cut by 0 bases and J by 4 bases, with 12 bases left in between. The CDR3 nucleotides are TGTGCCATCAGTGAGTCCGGGGGCGATTCCTATGGCTACACCTTC. It translates to CAISESGGDSYGYTF.

In its sample, this clonotype was seen once. This rearrangement joins TRBV29-1 to TRBJ2-1, with D possibly being TRBD2 (6 bases). The CDR3 runs 14 residues. Looked up from germline, CDR1 is SQVTM and CDR2 is ANQGSEA. V was cut by 3 bases and J by 1 base, with 10 bases left in between. CDR3 in amino acids: CSVDGGNSYNEQFF. Here the CDR3 DNA reads TGCAGCGTTGATGGCGGGAATTCCTACAATGAGCAGTTCTTC.

Ten or more counts support this clonotype. CDR3: CASSEAERHGYTF. The DNA for the CDR3 is TGTGCCAGCAGTGAAGCAGAGAGACATGGCTACACCTTC. This rearrangement joins TRBV2 to TRBJ1-2; D call uncertain. V dropped 0 bases and J dropped 6 bases, with 8 bases sitting between them. This CDR3 is built from 13 residues. Germline assignment: CDR1 SNHLY and CDR2 FYNNEI.

In this sample, this clonotype turned up a few times. The CDR3 DNA is TGTGCCAGCAGCTTGGAGGCAGCTGTGAACACTGAAGCTTTCTTT. Translating it yields CASSLEAAVNTEAFF. This chain uses TRBV5-4 with TRBJ1-1; the D is unclear. V shed 0 bases and J shed 0 bases, with 9 bases lying between them. CDR3 length equals 15 residues. Germline V lookup: CDR1 SGHNT, CDR2 YYREEE (reference sequence).

This clonotype was detected only once. This chain links TRBV6-6 with TRBJ2-7, with D perhaps matching TRBD1 (5 bases). CDR1 is MNHNY, CDR2 SVGAGI, per germline (reference sequence). The CDR3 extends over 15 amino acids. Trimming pared 0 bases from V and 5 bases from J, leaving 14 bases between. CDR3: CASSYSGAGPDEQYF. The CDR3, as DNA: TGTGCCAGCAGTTACTCCGGCGCAGGGCCTGACGAGCAGTACTTC.